This T cell receptor beta chain was sequenced in a study of T cells in women clearing cervical HPV infection. In the study overall: Blood came at first lesion visit for cases, post-clearance for controls.

A word on this clone: The read halts 3 residues ahead of the CDR3 end, with the missing end drawn from the germline J gene.

Sequenced by immunoSEQ multiplex PCR; TCRdb stores in-frame clones only, minus some. Recorded for this sample: tens of thousands of clones. Looked up from germline, CDR1 is SEHNR and CDR2 is FQNEAQ (reference sequence). The V segment lost 5 bases and the J segment 2 bases; nucleotides outside the gene matches: 8. The CDR3 covers 15 residues. The receptor comes from a woman aged 18-70 years with a cervical HPV16 infection that either progressed to CIN3+ or cleared (not recorded which). The rearrangement joins TRBV7-9 to TRBJ2-7, with 8 nucleotides matching TRBD1. The source material was blood buffy coat. CDR3 region: CASSKQGGGPYEQYF. The CDR3 bases that were read are TGTGCCAGCAGCAAACAGGGGGGAGGCCCCTACGAG.